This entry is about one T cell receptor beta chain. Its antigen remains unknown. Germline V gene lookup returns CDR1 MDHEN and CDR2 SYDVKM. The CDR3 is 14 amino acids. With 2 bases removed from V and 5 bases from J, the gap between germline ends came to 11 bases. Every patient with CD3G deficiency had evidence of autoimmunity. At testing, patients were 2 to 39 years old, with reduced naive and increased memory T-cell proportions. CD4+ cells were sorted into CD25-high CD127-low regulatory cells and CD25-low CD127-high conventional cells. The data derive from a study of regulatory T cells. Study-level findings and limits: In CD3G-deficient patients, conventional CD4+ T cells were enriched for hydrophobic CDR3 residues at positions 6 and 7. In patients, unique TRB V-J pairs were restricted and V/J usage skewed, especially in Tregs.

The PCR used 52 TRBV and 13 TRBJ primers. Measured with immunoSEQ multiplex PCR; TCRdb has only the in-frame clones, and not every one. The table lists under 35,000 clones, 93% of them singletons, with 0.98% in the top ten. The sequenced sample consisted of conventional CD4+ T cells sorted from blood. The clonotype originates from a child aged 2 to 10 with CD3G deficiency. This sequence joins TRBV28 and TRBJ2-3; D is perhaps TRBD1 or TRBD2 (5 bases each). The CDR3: CASSLGGMGDTQYF. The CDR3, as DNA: TGTGCCAGCAGTTTAGGGGGAATGGGAGATACGCAGTATTTT.